These 27 T cell receptor beta chains were all obtained from the same sample, sequenced in a study of blood T cell repertoires in COVID-19. Sequenced by immunoSEQ multiplex PCR; TCRdb stores in-frame clones only, minus some. The sample lists about 250,000 clones, approximately 84% occurring once. The material sequenced was peripheral blood. The receptors shown here come from an elderly woman with acute or convalescent COVID-19.

The chain has TRBV19 and TRBJ2-1, with 10 positions matching TRBD2. The germline V gene encodes CDR1 LNHDA and CDR2 SQIVND (reference sequence). The CDR3 totals 16 residues. The junction had 11 bases not matched to a gene; V was cut back by 6 bases and J by 6 bases. The CDR3 DNA sequence: TGTGCCAGTAGACTCGAAGCGGGAGGGATTCCCAATGAGCAGTTCTTC. Translated, it gives CASRLEAGGIPNEQFF. The full variable domain, rest sourced from reference TRBV19 and TRBJ2-1, is DGGITQSPKYLFRKEGQNVTLSCEQNLNHDAMYWYRQDPGQGLRLIYYSQIVNDFQKGDIAEGYSVSREKKESFPLTVTSAQKNPTAFYLCASRLEAGGIPNEQFFGPGTRLTVL.

This clone appeared once. The V and J genes are TRBV6-5 and TRBJ1-4, with 7 bases lining up with TRBD1. Losses at the gene ends were 4 bases for V and 3 bases for J; bases not matched to a gene: 5. The CDR3 consists of 15 residues. Germline-derived CDR1 and CDR2 are MNHEY and SVGAGI. The CDR3 DNA reads TGTGCCAGCAGTTCCTTCGGGACAGCTAATGAAAAACTGTTTTTT. It specifies CASSSFGTANEKLFF.

This sequence joins TRBV18 and TRBJ1-5, with a possible D match to TRBD1 (6 bases). V was clipped by 2 bases and J by 1 base, with 15 bases between them. Germline V gives CDR1 KGHSH, CDR2 LQKENI. This CDR3 has 17 residues. CDR3 sequence reads: CASSPRGTGGSNQPQHF. Written as DNA, the CDR3 is TGTGCCAGCTCACCAAGGGGGACGGGGGGGAGCAATCAGCCCCAGCATTTT.

This clone was found once. This chain connects TRBV11-2 to TRBJ1-5, with D uncertain. Germline-derived CDR1 and CDR2 are SGHAT and FQNNGV. The V and J ends lost 0 bases and 5 bases respectively, with 5 bases between them. CDR3 length: 13 amino acids. CDR3 coding DNA: TGTGCCAGCAGCTTAGAGAGGGATCAGCCCCAGCATTTT. It translates to CASSLERDQPQHF.

This clone has only a few counts. The chain employs TRBV7-9 and TRBJ2-1; D not resolved. Per the germline V gene, CDR1 is SEHNR and CDR2 is FQNEAQ (reference sequence). This CDR3 comprises 16 residues. Trimming removed 2 bases from V and 0 bases from J, with 11 bases in between. CDR3 bases: TGTGCCAGCAGCTTACCCCAGGCGAGCTCCTACAATGAGCAGTTCTTC. This translates into CASSLPQASSYNEQFF. Full variable domain (remainder filled in from reference TRBV7-9 and TRBJ2-1): DTGVSQNPRHKITKRGQNVTFRCDPISEHNRLYWYRQTLGQGPEFLTYFQNEAQLEKSRLLSDRFSAERPKGSFSTLEIQRTEQGDSAMYLCASSLPQASSYNEQFFGPGTRLTVL.

The chain carries TRBV12-5 and TRBJ1-5; perhaps TRBD1 as D (6 bases). CDR3 length: 18 amino acids. The germline gives CDR1 LGHNT, CDR2 FRNRAP. Trimming pared 6 bases from V and 0 bases from J, leaving 21 bases between. The CDR3: CASGDLIGTPYSNQPQHF. DNA for the CDR3: TGTGCTAGTGGGGATCTCATCGGGACACCATATAGCAATCAGCCCCAGCATTTT. The full variable domain, with the rest looked up from reference TRBV12-5 and TRBJ1-5, is DARVTQTPRHKVTEMGQEVTMRCQPILGHNTVFWYRQTMMQGLELLAYFRNRAPLDDSGMPKDRFSAEMPDATLATLKIQPSEPRDSAVYFCASGDLIGTPYSNQPQHFGDGTRLSIL.

CDR3 in amino acids: CASSERGQGFGYTF. CDR3 DNA: TGTGCCAGCAGTGAACGGGGACAGGGCTTTGGCTACACCTTC. The chain combines TRBV6-1 with TRBJ1-2; 9 nucleotides align to TRBD1. The CDR3 length is 14 residues. V dropped 2 bases and J dropped 7; count of bases not matched to a gene: 5. Germline CDR1 MNHNS, CDR2 SASEGT.

This rearrangement joins TRBV30 to TRBJ2-5; 7 positions match TRBD2. CDR3 size: 13 residues. Trimming cost V 3 bases and J 4 bases; bases outside gene matches: 5. CDR1 and CDR2 from the germline V gene are GTSNPN and SVGIG (reference sequence). In nucleotides, the CDR3 is TGTGCCTGGAGGCGGGAGCCTTTAGAGACCCAGTACTTC. This gives the protein CAWRREPLETQYF.

This clone was detected only once. The CDR3 DNA sequence: TGTGCCAGCAGTTTCCGGGACAGGGTCACTGAAGCTTTCTTT. This encodes CASSFRDRVTEAFF. V is TRBV27 and J is TRBJ1-1; 9 positions agree with TRBD1. After removal of 3 bases from V and 4 bases from J, the junction contained 3 bases not matched to a gene. CDR3 length: 14 amino acids. Germline CDR1 MNHEY, CDR2 SMNVEV (reference sequence).

The rearrangement joins TRBV18 to TRBJ1-2, with D perhaps matching TRBD1 (6 bases). In germline, CDR1 is KGHSH, CDR2 LQKENI. This CDR3 has 15 amino acids. V lost 2 bases to trimming and J lost 2 bases, with 12 bases between them. CDR3 sequence (DNA): TGTGCCAGCTCACCAGGGACAACCTTAAACTATGGCTACACCTTC. Translation gives CASSPGTTLNYGYTF.

Notes on this clone: Other DNA sequences in this specimen translate into the identical CDR3. The chain has TRBV3-1 (or the pseudogene TRBV3-2) and TRBJ1-5; TRBD1 agrees at 8 bases. CDR3 length equals 14 residues. The trim removed 3 bases at V and 2 bases at J, leaving 0 bases unmatched. CDR1 is LGHDT and CDR2 is YNNKEL in the germline V gene (reference sequence). This CDR3 is CASSQGQGNQPQHF. CDR3 DNA sequence: TGTGCCAGCAGCCAGGGACAGGGCAATCAGCCCCAGCATTTT.

The genes are TRBV7-2 and TRBJ1-1; 11 bases align to TRBD1. The CDR3 totals 13 residues. The V segment lost 5 bases and the J segment 9 bases; nucleotides outside the gene matches: 5. The germline V gene encodes CDR1 SGHTA and CDR2 FQGNSA. CDR3 residues: CASSAGQGAQAFF. The CDR3 region has the DNA TGTGCCAGCAGCGCCGGACAGGGGGCGCAAGCTTTCTTT.

The genes are TRBV7-4 and TRBJ1-2; 8 positions agree with TRBD1. Trimming cost V 4 bases and J 4 bases; bases outside gene matches: 20. The CDR3 is 19 residues long. In germline, CDR1 is SGHVT, CDR2 SQSDAQ. The CDR3 region has the DNA TGTGCCAGCAGCTCCTTGATCAGGGACAGGAGACCTTGGGTCTATGGCTACACCTTC. Protein sequence: CASSSLIRDRRPWVYGYTF.

V is TRBV2 and J is TRBJ2-5, with 8 bases fitting TRBD1. V shed 5 bases and J 5 bases; nucleotides not matched to a gene: 7. CDR1 is SNHLY and CDR2 is FYNNEI in the germline V gene. The length of the CDR3 is 14 residues. The CDR3 here is CASSHDRGGETQYF. CDR3 in DNA: TGTGCCAGCAGTCACGACAGGGGTGGGGAGACCCAGTACTTC.

The rearrangement uses TRBV24-1 and TRBJ2-1; 10 bases are shared with TRBD2. CDR3 length equals 16 residues. CDR1 is KGHDR, CDR2 SFDVKD, per germline. Trimming cost V 1 base and J 4 bases; bases outside gene matches: 3. CDR3 amino acids: CATSDFEREGYNEQFF. The CDR3 bases are TGTGCCACCAGTGATTTCGAGCGGGAGGGGTACAATGAGCAGTTCTTC.

V usage is TRBV6-5 and J usage is TRBJ1-6; 7 positions agree with TRBD1. The CDR3 is 15 amino acids. Germline V gene data show CDR1 as MNHEY and CDR2 as SVGAGI. The V and J ends lost 7 bases and 9 bases, in that order; junction bases with no gene match: 12. CDR3 DNA sequence: TGTGCCAGCACGGGGAGAGGGGGCCAGGGTTCACCCCTCCACTTT. Translated, it gives CASTGRGGQGSPLHF.

The chain combines TRBV24-1 with TRBJ2-6; D unclear. Germline-derived CDR1 and CDR2 are KGHDR and SFDVKD. The V end lost 4 bases, the J end lost 0 bases, and 9 bases lay between the germline ends. This CDR3 is 16 amino acids long. The DNA of the CDR3 is TGTGCCACCAGTGACTCTACCCCCTCTGGGGCCAACGTCCTGACTTTC. Translation gives CATSDSTPSGANVLTF.

J is TRBJ2-5 and V is TRBV28; TRBD1 matches 9 bases. Germline-derived CDR1 and CDR2 are MDHEN and SYDVKM. V lost 2 bases and J lost 5; bases outside the gene matches: 9. This CDR3 is built from 16 residues. For the CDR3, the DNA is TGTGCCAGCAGTTTAGGAGGACAGGGGAGGAGGGAGACCCAGTACTTC. It encodes CASSLGGQGRRETQYF.

This chain uses TRBV5-1 with TRBJ1-1; D not resolved. The germline gives CDR1 SGHRS, CDR2 YFSETQ. The V end was cut by 4 bases, the J end by 7 bases, with 17 bases between. The CDR3 has 14 residues. The CDR3 loop reads CASSQTFRRREAFF. The CDR3 nucleotides are TGCGCCAGCAGCCAAACCTTTAGGCGGCGTGAAGCTTTCTTT.

This chain links TRBV6-5 with TRBJ2-7; D is ambiguous. With 6 bases removed from V and 4 bases from J, the gap between germline ends came to 19 bases. From germline, CDR1 is MNHEY and CDR2 SVGAGI. The CDR3 sequence is 15 residues long. This CDR3 is CASSRQATFRYEQYF. The CDR3 nucleotides read TGTGCCAGCAGCCGCCAAGCGACCTTTCGATACGAGCAGTACTTC.

This clone has more than one count but fewer than ten. The chain recombines TRBV3-1 (or the pseudogene TRBV3-2) with TRBJ2-3; D is possibly TRBD1 (5 bases). Germline V gene sequence: CDR1 LGHDT, CDR2 YNNKEL (reference sequence). V lost 0 bases to trimming and J lost 2 bases, with 12 bases between them. The CDR3 has 16 amino acids. The CDR3 loop is CASSQEAEDITDTQYF. The CDR3 DNA follows: TGTGCCAGCAGCCAAGAGGCAGAGGACATCACAGATACGCAGTATTTT.

V and J are TRBV19 and TRBJ2-3; possible D gene TRBD1, 6 bases. The V gene's germline CDR1 is LNHDA and CDR2 SQIVND (reference sequence). The V and J ends lost 5 bases and 4 bases respectively, with 19 bases between them. There are 16 residues in the CDR3. The CDR3 loop is CASSVGDTLTPDTQYF. The CDR3 DNA sequence: TGTGCCAGTAGTGTCGGGGACACCCTAACCCCAGATACGCAGTATTTT.

The chain has TRBV30 and TRBJ2-2; 8 nucleotides line up with TRBD1. Germline V gene data show CDR1 as GTSNPN and CDR2 as SVGIG (reference sequence). Losses at the gene ends were 8 bases for V and 1 base for J; bases not matched to a gene: 3. The CDR3 is made up of 13 amino acids. The CDR3 sequence: CALGTGNTGELFF. CDR3 nucleotides: TGTGCCCTGGGGACAGGGAACACCGGGGAGCTGTTTTTT.

In this sample, this clone turned up a few times. The chain recombines TRBV18 with TRBJ1-2; 8 bases are a match to TRBD1. Trimming at V came to 2 bases and at J to 7 bases, leaving 12 bases not matched to a gene. Looked up from germline, CDR1 is KGHSH and CDR2 is LQKENI. This CDR3 comprises 16 residues. CDR3 in amino acids: CASSPGQGARSGGYTF. For the CDR3, the DNA is TGTGCCAGCTCACCAGGGCAGGGGGCTCGATCTGGTGGCTACACCTTC.

V gene TRBV12-3 or TRBV12-4 combines with J gene TRBJ1-2, with D unclear. This CDR3 spans 13 amino acids. The V gene lost 6 bases and the J gene lost 4 bases, with 12 bases spanning the gap. CDR3 protein: CASSPLGAYGYTF. In DNA, the CDR3 is TGTGCCAGCAGCCCTTTGGGCGCCTATGGCTACACCTTC.

The rearrangement joins TRBV5-1 to TRBJ1-1; 7 bases are a match to TRBD1. CDR3 length equals 13 residues. The germline V gene has CDR1 SGHRS and CDR2 YFSETQ. V dropped 5 bases and J dropped 3; count of bases not matched to a gene: 4. CDR3 sequence (DNA): TGCGCCAGCAGGGCTACAGGGGACACTGAAGCTTTCTTT. Translating gives CASRATGDTEAFF.

V is TRBV3-1 (or the pseudogene TRBV3-2) and J is TRBJ1-5; tentative D call: TRBD1 (6 bases). The germline V gene encodes CDR1 LGHDT and CDR2 YNNKEL (reference sequence). This CDR3 region has 13 residues. V was clipped by 8 bases and J by 1 base, with 9 bases between them. The CDR3, as DNA: TGTGCCAGCGGCACAGGGAGCAATCAGCCCCAGCATTTT. Protein product: CASGTGSNQPQHF.